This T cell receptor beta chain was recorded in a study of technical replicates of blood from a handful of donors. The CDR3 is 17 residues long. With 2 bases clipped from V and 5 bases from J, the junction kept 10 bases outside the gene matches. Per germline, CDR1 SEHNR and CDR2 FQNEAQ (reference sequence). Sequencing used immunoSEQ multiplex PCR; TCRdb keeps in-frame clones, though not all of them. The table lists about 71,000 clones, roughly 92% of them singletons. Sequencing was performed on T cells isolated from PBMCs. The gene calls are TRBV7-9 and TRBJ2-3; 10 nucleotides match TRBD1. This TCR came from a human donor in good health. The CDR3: CASSLPSGTGEGDTQYF. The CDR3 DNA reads TGTGCCAGCAGCTTACCCTCAGGGACAGGGGAGGGAGATACGCAGTATTTT.